This is a list of T cell receptor beta chains from one sample in a study of blood T cell repertoires in COVID-19. TCRdb's copy holds only in-frame clones and misses some; the assay was immunoSEQ multiplex PCR. The table has 300,000 to 350,000 clones, roughly 88% seen once. What was sequenced was PBMCs or T cells enriched from blood (not recorded which). The receptors derive from a man aged 25 to 40 who had recovered from COVID-19. CDR3s include the opening cysteine and the closing phenylalanine or tryptophan. Each record gives: V gene, D gene, J gene, clone size, CDR3 protein, CDR3 DNA. A D gene is named only where the DNA matches it firmly. Part of the rows lack a size; the others show once, few, many or a class for expanded clones.

>TRBV28|TRBD2|TRBJ2-3|NA
CASISGGVTDTQYF
TGTGCCAGCATCAGCGGGGGGGTCACAGATACGCAGTATTTT
>TRBV2|NA|TRBJ2-1|NA
CAPNNEQFF
TGTGCCCCCAACAATGAGCAGTTCTTC
>TRBV2|NA|TRBJ2-7|NA
CASKTTLSPYEQYF
TGTGCCAGCAAAACGACATTGTCCCCCTACGAGCAGTACTTC
>TRBV5-8|NA|TRBJ1-5|NA
CASSLAVVWTGNQPQHF
TGTGCCAGCAGCTTGGCGGTAGTGTGGACAGGCAATCAGCCCCAGCATTTT
>TRBV5-6|NA|TRBJ2-3|few
CASSDGVSSTDTQYF
TGTGCCAGCAGCGACGGAGTTTCTAGCACAGATACGCAGTATTTT
>TRBV27|NA|TRBJ1-3|NA
CASSAIQGYSGNTIYF
TGTGCCAGCAGTGCCATACAGGGCTACTCTGGAAACACCATATATTTT
>TRBV27|NA|TRBJ2-2|NA
CASSRQANTGELFF
TGTGCCAGCAGCCGACAGGCTAACACCGGGGAGCTGTTTTTT
>TRBV11-2|TRBD2|TRBJ2-5|NA
CASSSGLASIQETQYF
TGTGCCAGCAGCTCTGGACTAGCCAGTATCCAAGAGACCCAGTACTTC
>TRBV7-9|TRBD2|TRBJ2-3|once
CASGTSGGGDTQYF
TGTGCCAGCGGAACTAGCGGAGGAGGGGATACGCAGTATTTT
>TRBV2|NA|TRBJ1-5|NA
CASAGTNSNQPQHF
TGTGCCAGCGCCGGGACAAATAGCAATCAGCCCCAGCATTTT
>TRBV2|TRBD1|TRBJ2-2|NA
CASRPTGGRGGELFF
TGTGCCAGCAGACCCACAGGGGGTCGTGGCGGGGAGCTGTTTTTT
>TRBV19|TRBD1|TRBJ2-5|NA
CASSAPLNTPGQRYQETQYF
TGTGCCAGTAGCGCACCCCTTAATACCCCGGGACAGCGATACCAAGAGACCCAGTACTTC
>TRBV19|TRBD1|TRBJ2-2|once
CASRDRAPGELFF
TGTGCCAGTCGGGACAGGGCCCCCGGGGAGCTGTTTTTT
>TRBV5-1|TRBD2|TRBJ2-7|NA
CASSTSGGAYEQYF
TGCGCCAGCAGCACTAGCGGGGGGGCCTACGAGCAGTACTTC
>TRBV19|TRBD1|TRBJ1-2|NA
CASSTQGAANYGYTF
TGTGCCAGTAGTACACAGGGGGCAGCTAACTATGGCTACACCTTC
>TRBV14|NA|TRBJ2-2|NA
CASSSRAGLGELFF
TGTGCCAGCAGCTCCCGAGCGGGTCTCGGGGAGCTGTTTTTT
>TRBV6-5|TRBD1|TRBJ2-3|NA
CASSYSRQGADTQYF
TGTGCCAGCAGTTACTCCCGCCAGGGGGCAGATACGCAGTATTTT
>TRBV30|NA|TRBJ1-2|NA
CAWSQGNYGYTF
TGTGCCTGGAGTCAGGGGAACTATGGCTACACCTTC
>TRBV5-5|NA|TRBJ2-5|NA
CASSLAGTTETQYF
TGTGCCAGCAGCTTGGCCGGGACAACGGAGACCCAGTACTTC
>TRBV15|TRBD2|TRBJ2-5|once
CATRDPPSGGGETQYF
TGTGCCACCAGAGATCCCCCTAGCGGGGGTGGAGAGACCCAGTACTTC
>TRBV3-1/TRBV3-2|TRBD1|TRBJ2-7|few
CASSQTGVWEQYF
TGTGCCAGCAGCCAGACAGGGGTGTGGGAGCAGTACTTC
>TRBV2|NA|TRBJ1-5|NA
CASSEGGGRYQPQHF
TGTGCCAGCAGTGAAGGGGGGGGAAGGTATCAGCCCCAGCATTTT
>TRBV5-8|NA|TRBJ2-1|NA
CASSFGSYRGADEQFF
TGTGCCAGCAGCTTTGGATCCTATCGGGGGGCTGATGAGCAGTTCTTC
>TRBV28|TRBD2|TRBJ2-7|NA
CASSLGTSGPIYEQYF
TGTGCCAGCAGCCTAGGGACTAGCGGGCCCATCTACGAGCAGTACTTC